Shown below are 15 T cell receptor beta chains from a single sample sequenced in a study of control samples from healthy donors and cancer patients. Only in-frame clones appear in the TCRdb table, and some are missing; sequencing was by immunoSEQ multiplex PCR. The repertoire consists of around 70,000 clones, with 83% occurring once and the leading ten covering 15% to 18%. Sequences were obtained from blood. Receptor source: a man in his 60s in good health.

The rearrangement uses TRBV6-5 and TRBJ2-7, with a tentative D call TRBD2 (6 bases). The CDR3 contains 15 residues. Germline V gene lookup returns CDR1 MNHEY and CDR2 SVGAGI. Trimming shortened V by 8 bases and J by 2 bases, and 19 bases separated the two germline ends. The CDR3 DNA sequence: TGTGCCAGCTGCAGCCCAAGTAGCGGCGCCTACGAGCAGTACTTC. Amino acids: CASCSPSSGAYEQYF.

This chain links TRBV7-6 with TRBJ2-2; D may be TRBD1 or TRBD2 (5 bases each). This CDR3 has 16 amino acids. From germline, CDR1 is SGHVS and CDR2 FNYEAQ. Trimming took 1 base from V and 1 from J, leaving 10 bases between them. DNA for the CDR3: TGTGCCAGCAGCTTAGGGGACGAACTGAACACCGGGGAGCTGTTTTTT. This encodes CASSLGDELNTGELFF.

The chain links TRBV4-1 to TRBJ2-7, with D perhaps matching TRBD1 (6 bases). V lost 2 bases, J lost 7 bases, and 15 bases lay in between. This CDR3 has 14 residues. Germline-derived CDR1 and CDR2 are MGHRA and YSYEKL. CDR3 nucleotide sequence: TGCGCCAGCAGCCAATCTTGGACAGAGACAGAGCAGTACTTC. It encodes CASSQSWTETEQYF.

V usage is TRBV6-2 or TRBV6-3 and J usage is TRBJ2-1, with D uncertain. The V end was cut by 2 bases, the J end by 5 bases, with 10 bases between. The CDR3 has 14 amino acids. The germline CDR1 and CDR2 sequences are MNHEY and SVGEGT. CDR3 loop: CASSYLGRNNEQFF. Here the CDR3 DNA reads TGTGCCAGCAGTTACCTCGGGCGAAACAATGAGCAGTTCTTC.

This clone was detected only a few times. The rearrangement joins TRBV23-1 to TRBJ2-1; 9 bases match TRBD2. Being an ORF, TRBV23-1 has a function that is uncertain. CDR3 length equals 14 residues. V dropped 4 bases and J dropped 8; count of bases not matched to a gene: 6. CDR3 amino acids: CASSRAGGPDEQFF. The DNA for the CDR3 is TGCGCCAGCAGTCGGGCGGGAGGGCCGGATGAGCAGTTCTTC.

This chain uses TRBV6-6 with TRBJ1-2; 8 bases align to TRBD1. Trimming removed 4 bases from V and 7 bases from J; junction bases left unmatched: 2. Per the germline V gene, CDR1 is MNHNY and CDR2 is SVGAGI (reference sequence). The CDR3 consists of 12 residues. This CDR3 reads CASSWTGPGYTF. The CDR3 coding sequence is TGTGCCAGCAGTTGGACAGGGCCTGGCTACACCTTC.

The chain couples TRBV28 to TRBJ2-1; the D gene could be TRBD1 or TRBD2 (5 bases each). V was trimmed by 6 bases and J by 4 bases, leaving 16 bases between them. CDR1 is MDHEN, CDR2 SYDVKM, per germline. The CDR3 length is 15 residues. CDR3 in DNA: TGTGCCAGCAGCGGCCGGGACCGGCTGTACAATGAGCAGTTCTTC. Its translation is CASSGRDRLYNEQFF.

This chain joins TRBV28 and TRBJ1-3; the D gene is possibly TRBD1 (6 bases). The CDR3 has 14 amino acids. Germline CDR1 reads MDHEN; CDR2 reads SYDVKM. V dropped 8 bases and J dropped 0 bases, with 11 bases sitting between them. The CDR3 nucleotides are TGTGCCAGCGGACAGCTTCACTCTGGAAACACCATATATTTT. It yields the protein CASGQLHSGNTIYF.

The rearrangement links TRBV7-3 to TRBJ2-4; no clear D. The germline V and J ends were trimmed by 8 bases and 0 bases, with 5 bases remaining between them. This CDR3 contains 12 residues. CDR1 SGHTA and CDR2 FQGTGA come from the germline V gene. The CDR3: CASPLAKNIQYF. CDR3 sequence (DNA): TGTGCCAGCCCTTTAGCCAAAAACATTCAGTACTTC.

This chain connects TRBV6-4 to TRBJ2-3; TRBD2 agrees at 7 bases. Per the germline V gene, CDR1 is MRHNA and CDR2 is SNTAGT. The J segment lost 0 bases and the V segment lost 5 bases, leaving 17 bases of the junction unmatched. This CDR3 has 19 residues. The CDR3 here is CASSNHPPGGHSSTDTQYF. For the CDR3, the DNA is TGTGCCAGCAGTAACCACCCGCCGGGAGGACACTCAAGCACAGATACGCAGTATTTT.

This clone was seen a handful of times. The chain links TRBV5-1 to TRBJ1-4, with 9 bases fitting TRBD1. V was pared by 2 bases and J by 7 bases, with 6 bases of the junction left unmatched. This CDR3 is built from 15 residues. Per germline, CDR1 SGHRS and CDR2 YFSETQ. The CDR3 sequence is CASSFAGQGGEKLFF. Written as DNA, the CDR3 is TGCGCCAGCAGCTTCGCGGGACAGGGAGGTGAAAAACTGTTTTTT. The full variable domain, its missing parts supplied by reference TRBV5-1 and TRBJ1-4, is KAGVTQTPRYLIKTRGQQVTLSCSPISGHRSVSWYQQTPGQGLQFLFEYFSETQRNKGNFPGRFSGRQFSNSRSEMNVSTLELGDSALYLCASSFAGQGGEKLFFGSGTQLSVL.

In this sample, this clone turned up a few times. The rearrangement uses TRBV18 and TRBJ1-1, with TRBD1 matching 9 bases. With 2 bases clipped from V and 3 bases from J, the junction kept 4 bases outside the gene matches. The V gene's germline CDR1 is KGHSH and CDR2 LQKENI. The CDR3 is made up of 15 amino acids. The DNA of the CDR3 is TGTGCCAGCTCACCAAAAAGGACAGGGGACACTGAAGCTTTCTTT. It translates to CASSPKRTGDTEAFF.

Here the CDR3 DNA reads TGTGCCAGCACAGGGGGCACCGGGGAGCTGTTTTTT. The encoded protein is CASTGGTGELFF. This sequence joins TRBV6-5 and TRBJ2-2; 7 nucleotides align to TRBD1. This CDR3 is 12 amino acids long. Germline V gives CDR1 MNHEY, CDR2 SVGAGI. With V trimmed by 7 bases and J by 4 bases, 0 bases remained unmatched.

The chain carries TRBV7-2 and TRBJ2-7, with unresolved D. Germline V gene lookup returns CDR1 SGHTA and CDR2 FQGNSA. Trimming took 5 bases from V and 3 from J, leaving 5 bases between them. The CDR3 has 11 residues. The CDR3 loop is CASSTYYEQYF. The CDR3 bases are TGTGCCAGCAGCACATACTACGAGCAGTACTTC.

V and J are TRBV4-1 and TRBJ1-2, with 8 bases lining up with TRBD1. The CDR3 has 14 residues. Losses at the gene ends were 0 bases for V and 4 bases for J; bases not matched to a gene: 1. CDR1 MGHRA and CDR2 YSYEKL come from the germline V gene. The CDR3 sequence: CASSQDTGGYGYTF. DNA for the CDR3: TGCGCCAGCAGCCAAGATACAGGGGGCTATGGCTACACCTTC.